This T cell receptor beta chain derives from a study of blood T cell repertoires in COVID-19. Turning to the study itself: Researchers got acute and convalescent COVID-19 samples from the United States, Italy and Spain. PBMCs, B-cell-depleted T cells, or T cells were the source of the cDNA or gDNA that made up the material.

This clone was picked up one time. Other DNA sequences from this sample encode an identical CDR3 as well. Original methodology: Scientists estimated how many nucleated cells there were by amplifying reference gene primers. Only in-frame clones appear in the TCRdb table, and some are missing; sequencing was by immunoSEQ multiplex PCR. V, J and clone size reflect that table, while D and trimming were determined from the DNA. The table includes around 250,000 clones, about four fifths detected once. The CDR3 length is 14 residues. Germline V lookup: CDR1 GTSNPN, CDR2 SVGIG (reference sequence). V dropped 4 bases and J dropped 0 bases, with 10 bases sitting between them.

The chain couples TRBV30 to TRBJ1-3; D remains unclear. The sequencing sample was made of peripheral blood. The TCR was taken from a man aged 45-65 years with active or convalescent COVID-19. CDR3: CAWTLGGSGNTIYF. As DNA, the CDR3 is TGTGCCTGGACCCTAGGTGGCTCTGGAAACACCATATATTTT.